A single sample gave rise to the 24 T cell receptor beta chains below, sequenced in a study of cytomegalovirus exposure and HLA in healthy donors. Libraries were prepared by immunoSEQ multiplex PCR; TCRdb keeps only in-frame clonotypes and omits some of them. The sample shows about 160,000 clones, approximately 89% of them seen only once. The sequenced sample consisted of PBMCs. These receptors were obtained from a man between 18 and 35 years old in good health and CMV-seropositive.

The chain has TRBV1 and TRBJ2-1; the table's D call TRBD2 went unverified against the DNA. TRBV1 is classified as a pseudogene. The CDR3 is 15 amino acids. CDR3: CTSSQVKGLYNEQFF. CDR3 coding DNA: TGCACCAGCAGCCAAGTAAAGGGACTTTACAATGAGCAGTTCTTC.

The chain combines TRBV5-8 with TRBJ1-1; D not resolved. V lost 2 bases and J lost 10, with 6 bases in between. Germline lookup yields CDR1 SGHTS and CDR2 YDEGEE. The CDR3 has 10 amino acids. The CDR3 DNA follows: TGTGCCAGCAGCTTTTTCGGAGCTTTCTTT. This gives the protein CASSFFGAFF. The full variable domain, with the rest looked up from reference TRBV5-8 and TRBJ1-1, is EAGVTQSPTHLIKTRGQQATLRCSPISGHTSVYWYQQALGLGLQFLLWYDEGEERNRGNFPPRFSGRQFPNYSSELNVNALELEDSALYLCASSFFGAFFGQGTRLTVV.

The chain combines TRBV7-8 with TRBJ1-1; perhaps TRBD1 as D (5 bases). The CDR3 extends over 14 amino acids. The V gene lost 4 bases and the J gene lost 11 bases, with 20 bases spanning the gap. Germline loops: CDR1 SGHVS, CDR2 FQNEAQ. CDR3 sequence: CASSSLVGGVRAFF. CDR3 DNA: TGTGCCAGCAGCTCCCTTGTCGGGGGAGTGCGGGCTTTCTTT.

The chain combines TRBV29-1 with TRBJ2-7; 15 bases are shared with TRBD2. The CDR3 has 13 amino acids. J was trimmed by 4 bases and V by 6 bases; bases with no gene match: 1. In germline, CDR1 is SQVTM, CDR2 ANQGSEA. The CDR3 DNA sequence: TGCAGCGTCGGACTAGCGGGAGGGTACGAGCAGTACTTC. As protein: CSVGLAGGYEQYF.

The chain uses TRBV7-8 and TRBJ2-7; D is unclear. V lost 1 base, J lost 4 bases, and 14 bases lay in between. The V gene's germline CDR1 is SGHVS and CDR2 FQNEAQ. The CDR3 is 15 amino acids. CDR3 residues: CASSLVGSSLYEQYF. The CDR3 DNA follows: TGTGCCAGCAGCTTAGTCGGGTCTTCATTATACGAGCAGTACTTC.

This clone was seen only once. The V gene is TRBV19, the J gene TRBJ1-1; 7 bases fit TRBD1. V gave up 3 bases and J gave up 6 bases; unmatched junction bases: 4. Per germline, CDR1 LNHDA and CDR2 SQIVND (reference sequence). This CDR3 comprises 13 residues. The CDR3: CASSIRRGPEAFF. The CDR3 DNA sequence: TGTGCCAGTAGTATTCGTAGGGGGCCTGAAGCTTTCTTT.

The chain joins TRBV13 to TRBJ2-1; D is perhaps TRBD2 (5 bases). Germline V gives CDR1 PRHDT, CDR2 FYEKMQ (reference sequence). Trimming stripped 4 bases from V and 6 bases from J, with 22 bases between. The CDR3 has 17 residues. The CDR3 coding sequence is TGTGCCAGCAGCTCGATAGGGCTACTAGTAATGGGCAATGAGCAGTTCTTC. Its translation is CASSSIGLLVMGNEQFF.

The chain's CDR3 is CASSLVTGGHTF. CDR3 nucleotide sequence: TGTGCCAGCAGCTTAGTGACAGGGGGCCACACCTTC. The rearrangement uses TRBV7-2 and TRBJ1-2; 10 bases agree with TRBD1. With V trimmed by 1 base and J by 12 bases, 2 bases remained unmatched. CDR3 length equals 12 residues. Germline CDR1 reads SGHTA; CDR2 reads FQGNSA. The full variable domain, its missing parts supplied by reference TRBV7-2 and TRBJ1-2, is GAGVSQSPSNKVTEKGKDVELRCDPISGHTALYWYRQSLGQGLEFLIYFQGNSAPDKSGLPSDRFSAERTGGSVSTLTIQRTQQEDSAVYLCASSLVTGGHTFGSGTRLTVV.

The CDR3 region has the DNA TGTGCCAGCAGCGTGACTAGCGCTACTGGACACAATGAGCAGTTCTTC. As protein: CASSVTSATGHNEQFF. The chain combines TRBV7-8 with TRBJ2-1; 8 positions match TRBD2. Losses at the gene ends were 5 bases for V and 5 bases for J; bases not matched to a gene: 11. Germline CDR1 reads SGHVS; CDR2 reads FQNEAQ. The CDR3 is 16 residues long.

The rearrangement uses TRBV6-5 and TRBJ2-5; 9 bases fit TRBD2. Germline V lookup: CDR1 MNHEY, CDR2 SVGAGI. V was clipped by 6 bases and J by 4 bases; unmatched bases: 9. The CDR3 covers 15 residues. The DNA for the CDR3 is TGTGCCAGCAGCACCGGGACTAGCAAAGGAGAGACCCAGTACTTC. This gives the protein CASSTGTSKGETQYF.

The chain links TRBV18 to TRBJ1-1, with D possibly TRBD1 on 6 matching bases. Germline assignment: CDR1 KGHSH and CDR2 LQKENI. Trimming shortened V by 2 bases and J by 1 base, and 11 bases separated the two germline ends. The CDR3 contains 15 residues. CDR3 sequence (DNA): TGTGCCAGCTCACCAATGACAGGACCGAACACTGAAGCTTTCTTT. Amino acids: CASSPMTGPNTEAFF.

The chain couples TRBV6-1 to TRBJ2-7, with 14 bases that match TRBD2. V shed 2 bases, J shed 2 bases, and the junction held 2 bases outside the gene matches. Germline V gene data show CDR1 as MNHNS and CDR2 as SASEGT. There are 16 residues in the CDR3. The CDR3 coding sequence is TGTGCCAGCAGTGAACGGACTAGCGGGAGGCCCTACGAGCAGTACTTC. This codes for CASSERTSGRPYEQYF.

As DNA, the CDR3 is TGTGCCAGCAGTGAACCCAGGGGGCGGCAGTACTTC. It yields the protein CASSEPRGRQYF. This rearrangement joins TRBV6-1 to TRBJ2-7; 8 nucleotides align to TRBD1. Looked up from germline, CDR1 is MNHNS and CDR2 is SASEGT. This CDR3 has 12 amino acids. With V trimmed by 2 bases and J by 9 bases, 3 bases remained unmatched.

The chain is built from TRBV30 and TRBJ2-1; 14 bases agree with TRBD2. The CDR3 sequence is 15 residues long. Germline-derived CDR1 and CDR2 are GTSNPN and SVGIG (reference sequence). V lost 2 bases to trimming and J lost 7 bases; unmatched junction nucleotides: 4. CDR3 bases: TGTGCCTGGAGTAAGGGACTAGCGGGAGTAAATGAGCAGTTCTTC. Translating gives CAWSKGLAGVNEQFF.

This clone was seen just once. The genes are TRBV19 and TRBJ2-2; 11 bases agree with TRBD1. This CDR3 has 16 residues. CDR1 LNHDA and CDR2 SQIVND come from the germline V gene (reference sequence). Trimming took 0 bases from V and 7 from J; bases not matched to a gene: 4. CDR3 bases: TGTGCCAGTAGTATAGAGGGACAGGGGGAAGGCGGGGAGCTGTTTTTT. It encodes CASSIEGQGEGGELFF.

The chain carries TRBV18 and TRBJ2-1; 8 nucleotides align to TRBD2. This CDR3 region has 16 residues. The V and J ends lost 5 bases and 4 bases, in that order; junction bases with no gene match: 10. Germline CDR1 is KGHSH and CDR2 is LQKENI. The CDR3 coding sequence is TGTGCCAGCTCAGCGTGGGGACTAGAGAATTACAATGAGCAGTTCTTC. Translated: CASSAWGLENYNEQFF.

The V and J genes are TRBV18 and TRBJ2-1, with a weak D call TRBD2 (5 bases). This CDR3 contains 12 residues. V was clipped by 1 base and J by 10 bases, with 8 bases between them. Germline values: CDR1 KGHSH, CDR2 LQKENI. Here the CDR3 DNA reads TGTGCCAGCTCACCACGGGGAGCGGAGCAGTTCTTC. This gives the protein CASSPRGAEQFF.

This chain connects TRBV5-8 to TRBJ2-2; 8 bases are a match to TRBD2. Per the germline V gene, CDR1 is SGHTS and CDR2 is YDEGEE. CDR3 size: 16 residues. The junction had 14 bases not matched to a gene; V was cut back by 6 bases and J by 7 bases. CDR3 in DNA: TGTGCCAGCAACTCCCCGAAGCGGGAGTCTGTCGGGGAGCTGTTTTTT. It specifies CASNSPKRESVGELFF.

V is TRBV19 and J is TRBJ1-5; 9 nucleotides agree with TRBD1. The CDR3 runs to 18 residues. J gave up 0 bases and V 7 bases, and 13 bases lay outside the gene matches. The germline V gene encodes CDR1 LNHDA and CDR2 SQIVND (reference sequence). The CDR3 region is CASTLSPGQGYSNQPQHF. CDR3 DNA sequence: TGTGCCAGTACCCTCTCACCGGGACAGGGTTATAGCAATCAGCCCCAGCATTTT.

The count of this clone is one. The chain joins TRBV19 to TRBJ1-5; 9 bases align to TRBD1. Germline V gene sequence: CDR1 LNHDA, CDR2 SQIVND (reference sequence). CDR3 length: 19 amino acids. J gave up 0 bases and V 3 bases, and 12 bases lay outside the gene matches. This chain's CDR3 is CASSITRDRVGGSNQPQHF. In DNA, the CDR3 is TGTGCCAGTAGTATTACCCGGGACAGGGTAGGGGGTAGCAATCAGCCCCAGCATTTT.

The chain carries TRBV21-1 and TRBJ2-7; the table gives TRBD2 as D, unverified against the DNA. TRBV21-1 is noted as a pseudogene. The CDR3 sequence is 16 residues long. The CDR3 spells CASSKSGLAGLYEQYF. DNA for the CDR3: TGTGCCAGCAGCAAATCGGGACTAGCGGGACTCTACGAGCAGTACTTC.

This rearrangement joins TRBV6-5 to TRBJ1-4; D perhaps matches TRBD1 (6 bases). Trimming took off 4 bases at V and 7 bases at J, with 16 bases between the two ends. This CDR3 has 15 amino acids. Germline CDR1 reads MNHEY; CDR2 reads SVGAGI. CDR3 protein: CASSSLWDNGEKLFF. CDR3 nucleotide sequence: TGTGCCAGCAGTTCCCTGTGGGACAACGGTGAAAAACTGTTTTTT.

The rearrangement links TRBV2 to TRBJ1-5; D perhaps matches TRBD1 (5 bases). CDR1 is SNHLY, CDR2 FYNNEI, per germline. This CDR3 has 14 residues. The V end was cut by 1 base, the J end by 3 bases, with 7 bases between. The CDR3 DNA is TGTGCCAGCAGTGAAGACAGGAACAATCAGCCCCAGCATTTT. This gives the protein CASSEDRNNQPQHF.

The rearrangement uses TRBV6-1 and TRBJ1-5, with 10 positions matching TRBD1. Germline CDR1 and CDR2: MNHNS and SASEGT. The CDR3 totals 15 residues. The trim removed 6 bases at V and 3 bases at J, leaving 5 bases unmatched. The chain's CDR3 is CASRPGTGVNQPQHF. The CDR3 bases are TGTGCCAGCAGACCCGGGACAGGGGTCAATCAGCCCCAGCATTTT.